These 27 T cell receptor beta chains were all obtained from the same sample, sequenced in a study of control samples from healthy donors and cancer patients. TCRdb keeps only in-frame clones here, not all; method: immunoSEQ multiplex PCR. Among over 120,000 clones listed, just under 95% were seen once. Sequences were obtained from PBMCs. The receptors were gathered from a man in his 60s with colorectal cancer.

The chain employs TRBV14 and TRBJ1-1, with D tentatively TRBD1 (5 bases). The ends were cut back, 1 base at V and 4 bases at J, with 16 bases in the middle. This CDR3 spans 16 amino acids. CDR1 is SGHDN, CDR2 FVKESK, per germline. This CDR3 is CASSQARGKGSTEAFF. The CDR3 region has the DNA TGTGCCAGCAGCCAAGCTCGTGGAAAGGGGAGCACTGAAGCTTTCTTT.

The chain joins TRBV24-1 to TRBJ1-1; D not certain. Germline V gene lookup returns CDR1 KGHDR and CDR2 SFDVKD. This CDR3 has 13 amino acids. V was trimmed by 1 base and J by 7 bases, leaving 9 bases between them. Written as DNA, the CDR3 is TGTGCCACCAGTGATTTCCGGGGTAATGAAGCTTTCTTT. The encoded protein is CATSDFRGNEAFF.

The J gene is TRBJ1-4, the V gene TRBV19; D uncertain. The germline V gene has CDR1 LNHDA and CDR2 SQIVND (reference sequence). The CDR3 has 12 amino acids. V dropped 6 bases and J dropped 2 bases, with 4 bases sitting between them. The CDR3 spells CASSRTNEKLFF. In DNA, the CDR3 is TGTGCCAGTAGCCGTACTAATGAAAAACTGTTTTTT. The variable domain in full, with the rest retrieved from reference TRBV19 and TRBJ1-4, is DGGITQSPKYLFRKEGQNVTLSCEQNLNHDAMYWYRQDPGQGLRLIYYSQIVNDFQKGDIAEGYSVSREKKESFPLTVTSAQKNPTAFYLCASSRTNEKLFFGSGTQLSVL.

The CDR3 nucleotides read TGCAGCGTTGGACTAGCTGGCACAGATACGCAGTATTTT. This gives the protein CSVGLAGTDTQYF. The chain combines TRBV29-1 with TRBJ2-3; 7 bases map to TRBD2. Germline V gene lookup returns CDR1 SQVTM and CDR2 ANQGSEA. V shed 4 bases, J shed 1 base, and the junction held 2 bases outside the gene matches. CDR3 size: 13 residues.

The chain carries TRBV19 and TRBJ2-7, with D tentatively TRBD2 (6 bases). CDR1 LNHDA and CDR2 SQIVND come from the germline V gene (reference sequence). This CDR3 comprises 15 residues. The V end was cut by 5 bases, the J end by 0 bases, with 14 bases between. This CDR3 reads CASSPGLLSSYEQYF. The CDR3 DNA follows: TGTGCCAGTAGTCCCGGACTACTGAGCTCCTACGAGCAGTACTTC.

The V and J genes are TRBV7-9 and TRBJ2-7, with TRBD2 matching 8 bases. The junction had 8 bases not matched to a gene; V was cut back by 6 bases and J by 1 base. CDR1 and CDR2 (germline): SEHNR, FQNEAQ (reference sequence). The CDR3 is 15 residues long. The CDR3 here is CASSASGGTSYEQYF. The CDR3 nucleotides read TGTGCCAGCAGTGCAAGCGGGGGCACGTCCTACGAGCAGTACTTC.

The chain employs TRBV28 and TRBJ1-4, with D uncertain. CDR1 and CDR2 from the germline V gene are MDHEN and SYDVKM. V was pared by 6 bases and J by 3 bases, with 14 bases between. This CDR3 is built from 15 residues. The CDR3 sequence: CASSPPPGSNEKLFF. The CDR3 bases are TGTGCCAGCAGCCCACCCCCGGGATCTAATGAAAAACTGTTTTTT. The whole variable domain, filled in from reference TRBV28 and TRBJ1-4, reads DVKVTQSSRYLVKRTGEKVFLECVQDMDHENMFWYRQDPGLGLRLIYFSYDVKMKEKGDIPEGYSVSREKKERFSLILESASTNQTSMYLCASSPPPGSNEKLFFGSGTQLSVL.

This clone showed up just once. J is TRBJ1-6 and V is TRBV20-1; D possibly corresponds to TRBD1 (5 bases). Trimming removed 3 bases at V and 7 bases at J, with 13 bases between. Germline-derived CDR1 and CDR2 are DFQATT and SNEGSKA (reference sequence). This CDR3 contains 14 residues. CDR3: CSASSGAGNSPLHF. For the CDR3, the DNA is TGCAGTGCTAGTAGCGGGGCCGGGAATTCACCCCTCCACTTT.

This clone came up once. This chain connects TRBV12-3 or TRBV12-4 to TRBJ2-7; no clear D gene. V dropped 6 bases and J dropped 4 bases, with 10 bases sitting between them. This CDR3 comprises 12 residues. The CDR3 spells CASSRGSYEQYF. In DNA, the CDR3 is TGTGCCAGCAGCCGTGGGTCTTACGAGCAGTACTTC.

V is TRBV5-4 and J is TRBJ2-3, with D hard to call. CDR1 is SGHNT and CDR2 is YYREEE in the germline V gene (reference sequence). CDR3 length equals 15 residues. V dropped 2 bases and J dropped 0 bases, with 10 bases sitting between them. This CDR3 reads CASSLSSSSTDTQYF. In DNA, the CDR3 is TGTGCCAGCAGCTTATCGTCCAGCAGCACAGATACGCAGTATTTT.

This chain uses TRBV5-1 with TRBJ1-3; the D gene is possibly TRBD1 (6 bases). V lost 4 bases and J 2 bases, leaving 13 bases between the germline ends. CDR1 and CDR2 from the germline V gene are SGHRS and YFSETQ. The CDR3 runs to 15 residues. The CDR3 DNA reads TGCGCCAGCAGCCCTTCCACAGGGACTGGAAACACCATATATTTT. This sequence encodes CASSPSTGTGNTIYF.

The rearrangement joins TRBV27 to TRBJ1-1; tentatively, D is TRBD1 (6 bases). Trimming took off 5 bases at V and 1 base at J, with 14 bases between the two ends. Germline V gene data show CDR1 as MNHEY and CDR2 as SMNVEV (reference sequence). CDR3 length: 15 residues. The CDR3 sequence: CASSTLGGANTEAFF. The CDR3 DNA follows: TGTGCCAGCAGTACGTTAGGGGGGGCGAACACTGAAGCTTTCTTT.

The chain uses TRBV7-2 and TRBJ1-5; D gene uncertain. CDR3 size: 14 residues. V lost 4 bases to trimming and J lost 2 bases, with 9 bases between them. Germline V gives CDR1 SGHTA, CDR2 FQGNSA. CDR3 protein: CASSSRKGNQPQHF. The CDR3 DNA follows: TGTGCCAGCAGCTCCAGAAAGGGCAATCAGCCCCAGCATTTT.

This chain joins TRBV3-1 (or the pseudogene TRBV3-2) and TRBJ1-2, with 8 bases aligning to TRBD1. After removal of 5 bases from V and 5 bases from J, the junction contained 7 bases not matched to a gene. This CDR3 comprises 14 residues. Per germline, CDR1 LGHDT and CDR2 YNNKEL (reference sequence). The CDR3 coding sequence is TGTGCCAGCAGCTGGGACAGGAGTGGTTATGGCTACACCTTC. This sequence encodes CASSWDRSGYGYTF.

The chain employs TRBV14 and TRBJ2-7, with D possibly matching TRBD1 (7 bases). Trimming pared 0 bases from V and 5 bases from J, leaving 11 bases between. Germline CDR1 is SGHDN and CDR2 is FVKESK. CDR3 length: 14 amino acids. CDR3 in amino acids: CASSQEGRGDEQYF. The CDR3 DNA reads TGTGCCAGCAGCCAAGAAGGCAGGGGGGACGAGCAGTACTTC.

The V and J genes are TRBV6-5 and TRBJ2-3, with D possibly matching TRBD1 (5 bases). The CDR3 contains 16 residues. Per germline, CDR1 MNHEY and CDR2 SVGAGI. V was clipped by 0 bases and J by 3 bases, with 13 bases between them. This CDR3 reads CASSYSFRVRTDTQYF. DNA for the CDR3: TGTGCCAGCAGTTACTCTTTCAGGGTTCGGACAGATACGCAGTATTTT.

This rearrangement joins TRBV10-1 to TRBJ2-2; 9 nucleotides align to TRBD1. V lost 4 bases and J lost 8; bases outside the gene matches: 2. CDR1 is WNHNN, CDR2 SYGVQD, per germline (reference sequence). CDR3 size: 13 residues. Written as DNA, the CDR3 is TGCGCCAGCAGTGGACAGGGGGTAGGGGAGCTGTTTTTT. Its translation: CASSGQGVGELFF.

J is TRBJ2-7 and V is TRBV2; 7 bases align to TRBD1. Germline V gene lookup returns CDR1 SNHLY and CDR2 FYNNEI. CDR3 size: 14 residues. V dropped 9 bases and J dropped 2; count of bases not matched to a gene: 10. The CDR3 loop is CASSTTGNPYEQYF. CDR3 sequence (DNA): TGTGCCAGTTCTACGACAGGGAACCCCTACGAGCAGTACTTC.

The CDR3 loop is CASSPAGGGELFF. The CDR3, as DNA: TGTGCCAGCAGCCCGGCCGGAGGCGGGGAGCTGTTTTTT. The chain recombines TRBV11-2 with TRBJ2-2, with D possibly matching TRBD2 (5 bases). CDR3 length: 13 residues. Germline CDR1 reads SGHAT; CDR2 reads FQNNGV. The V end was cut by 5 bases, the J end by 7 bases, with 11 bases between.

The genes are TRBV30 and TRBJ2-2; D is uncertain. Germline loops: CDR1 GTSNPN, CDR2 SVGIG (reference sequence). Trimming shortened V by 8 bases and J by 1 base, and 11 bases separated the two germline ends. The CDR3 runs 13 residues. The CDR3 spells CAASDGNTGELFF. CDR3 in DNA: TGTGCCGCGTCCGACGGGAACACCGGGGAGCTGTTTTTT.

CDR3 nucleotide sequence: TGTGCCATCAGTGGGGACAGGGAAAACTATGGCTACACCTTC. It codes for CAISGDRENYGYTF. This chain joins TRBV10-3 and TRBJ1-2, with 9 bases lining up with TRBD1. CDR3 size: 14 residues. CDR1 is ENHRY and CDR2 is SYGVKD in the germline V gene. The trim removed 4 bases at V and 2 bases at J, leaving 2 bases unmatched.

This chain connects TRBV3-1 (or the pseudogene TRBV3-2) to TRBJ2-1; weak D call: TRBD2 (6 bases). Looked up from germline, CDR1 is LGHDT and CDR2 is YNNKEL (reference sequence). V lost 4 bases, J lost 9 bases, and 19 bases lay in between. The CDR3 runs to 15 residues. In DNA form, the CDR3 reads TGTGCCAGCAGCCCCTTGACTAGTATTTCGGGTGAGCAGTTCTTC. Its translation is CASSPLTSISGEQFF.

The genes are TRBV5-5 and TRBJ1-6; possible D gene TRBD1, 5 bases. This CDR3 has 17 residues. Germline V CDR1 and CDR2: SGHKS, YYEKEE (reference sequence). The V gene lost 4 bases and the J gene lost 5 bases, with 19 bases spanning the gap. The CDR3 here is CASSRTLYTGDNSPLHF. The CDR3 DNA reads TGTGCCAGCAGCCGGACCCTCTACACGGGGGATAATTCACCCCTCCACTTT. Together with reference TRBV5-5 and TRBJ1-6, the CDR3 gives the full variable domain: DAGVTQSPTHLIKTRGQQVTLRCSPISGHKSVSWYQQVLGQGPQFIFQYYEKEERGRGNFPDRFSARQFPNYSSELNVNALLLGDSALYLCASSRTLYTGDNSPLHFGNGTRLTVT.

Here the CDR3 DNA reads TGTGCCAGCAGCCCGGGACCGCCGTACCAAGAGACCCAGTACTTC. This encodes CASSPGPPYQETQYF. V is TRBV6-5 and J is TRBJ2-5; perhaps D is TRBD1 or TRBD2 (5 bases each). This CDR3 is 15 amino acids long. Trimming removed 6 bases at V and 0 bases at J, with 14 bases between. Germline V gene data show CDR1 as MNHEY and CDR2 as SVGAGI.

The chain uses TRBV19 and TRBJ1-5, with 9 bases fitting TRBD1. V lost 1 base and J lost 0; bases outside the gene matches: 4. Germline loops: CDR1 LNHDA, CDR2 SQIVND (reference sequence). This CDR3 comprises 17 residues. This CDR3 reads CASSIVGTGPSNQPQHF. The CDR3 region has the DNA TGTGCCAGTAGTATAGTTGGGACAGGGCCTAGCAATCAGCCCCAGCATTTT.

The V gene is TRBV6-5, the J gene TRBJ1-1; D might be TRBD1 (6 bases). The germline gives CDR1 MNHEY, CDR2 SVGAGI. CDR3 length: 13 amino acids. Trimming took 6 bases from V and 7 from J, leaving 15 bases between them. The DNA for the CDR3 is TGTGCCAGCAGGCTGGGGGGACAAAGTGAAGCTTTCTTT. It encodes CASRLGGQSEAFF.

V is TRBV30 and J is TRBJ1-4; tentatively, D is TRBD1 (5 bases). The germline gives CDR1 GTSNPN, CDR2 SVGIG (reference sequence). The V end was cut by 1 base, the J end by 0 bases, with 15 bases between. There are 17 residues in the CDR3. This CDR3 reads CAWSGGVQAPTNEKLFF. CDR3 nucleotide sequence: TGTGCCTGGAGTGGAGGAGTACAGGCACCAACTAATGAAAAACTGTTTTTT.